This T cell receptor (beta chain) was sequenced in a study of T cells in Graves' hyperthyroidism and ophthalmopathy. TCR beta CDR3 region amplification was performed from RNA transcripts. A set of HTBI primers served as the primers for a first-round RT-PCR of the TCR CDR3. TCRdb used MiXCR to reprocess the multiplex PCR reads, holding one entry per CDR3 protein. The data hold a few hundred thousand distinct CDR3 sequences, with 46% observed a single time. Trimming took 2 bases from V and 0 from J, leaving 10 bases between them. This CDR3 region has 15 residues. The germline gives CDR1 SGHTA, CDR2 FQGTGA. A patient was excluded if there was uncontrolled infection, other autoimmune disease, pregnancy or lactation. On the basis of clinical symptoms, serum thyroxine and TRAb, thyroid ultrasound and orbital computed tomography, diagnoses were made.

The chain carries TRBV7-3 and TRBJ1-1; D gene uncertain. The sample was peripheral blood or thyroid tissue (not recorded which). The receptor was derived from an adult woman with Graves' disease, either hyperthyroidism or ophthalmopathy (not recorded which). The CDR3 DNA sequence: TGTGCCAGCAGCTTATCCATCGGGATGAACACTGAAGCTTTCTTT. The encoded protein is CASSLSIGMNTEAFF.